The T cell receptor beta chain under discussion was sequenced for a study of shared clonotypes between healthy human individuals. The wider study: The cohort had a couple of women and three men, ages 18 to 49.

CDR3 size: 15 residues. Germline CDR1 and CDR2: LNHNV and YYDKDF (reference sequence). V lost 4 bases, J lost 8 bases, and 11 bases stayed unmatched. In the source study's methods: Filtering was not the same, since immunoSEQ gave junction-only sequences without quality scores. Here immunoSEQ multiplex PCR was the method, and the copy in TCRdb shows in-frame clones only, minus some. For V, J and clone size, that table is used; D and trimming come from the DNA. The sample comprises millions of clones, 90% to 95% of which are singletons, and about 0.13% rests with the top ten. In the case of this clone: Antigen: not known.

Study-wide results and caveats: Clonotypes which were not shared had lower generation probabilities than clonotypes that all four donors shared.

The sequenced sample consisted of naive CD4+ T cells sorted from blood. Subset specified: CD45RA+ positively selected. The receptor comes from a man aged 18 to 29 in good health. V is TRBV15 and J is TRBJ2-3; TRBD2 agrees at 8 bases. Here the CDR3 DNA reads TGTGCCACCAGCACCCCGGGGGGACTAGGGGCTACGCAGTATTTT. It specifies CATSTPGGLGATQYF.